One and the same sample provided the 19 T cell receptor beta chains below, sequenced in a study of T cells after yellow fever vaccination. TCRdb passed the 5' RACE reads through MiXCR, listing each CDR3 protein once. The sample has about 74,000 distinct CDR3 sequences, roughly 7.4% seen once. Source: CD8+ T cells sorted from PBMCs, taken 5 days after the first yellow fever vaccination. These receptors all come from a young man who received the YFV17D yellow fever vaccine.

V and J are TRBV5-5 and TRBJ2-7; D is unclear. Germline V gives CDR1 SGHKS, CDR2 YYEKEE (reference sequence). V was cut by 0 bases and J by 4 bases, with 8 bases left in between. This CDR3 has 13 residues. CDR3 bases: TGTGCCAGCAGCTTGGGGGTCGAGTACGAGCAGTACGTC. Its translation is CASSLGVEYEQYV.

J is TRBJ2-7 and V is TRBV20-1; D possibly matches TRBD1 or TRBD2 (5 bases each). Germline-derived CDR1 and CDR2 are DFQATT and SNEGSKA (reference sequence). Trimming removed 3 bases at V and 2 bases at J, with 14 bases between. CDR3 size: 14 residues. CDR3 sequence: CSASGAGSPYEQYF. DNA of the CDR3: TGCAGTGCTAGTGGGGCAGGGAGTCCCTACGAGCAGTACTTC.

This clonotype was seen a handful of times. V is TRBV30 and J is TRBJ2-1; a weak D match, TRBD2 (5 bases). In germline, CDR1 is GTSNPN, CDR2 SVGIG (reference sequence). The germline V and J ends were trimmed by 4 bases and 5 bases, with 18 bases remaining between them. This CDR3 has 15 residues. The chain's CDR3 is CAWNARGGLDNEQFF. DNA of the CDR3: TGTGCCTGGAATGCCCGCGGTGGACTGGACAATGAGCAGTTCTTC.

This clonotype has only a few counts. The chain uses TRBV5-1 and TRBJ2-1; 12 nucleotides match TRBD2. The CDR3 loop spans 16 amino acids. From germline, CDR1 is SGHRS and CDR2 YFSETQ. Unmatched junction bases numbered 4, after V lost 4 bases and J lost 2 bases. For the CDR3, the DNA is TGCGCCAGCAGCCCCCTAGCGGGGGGGCCCTACAATGAGCAGTTCTTC. Translating it yields CASSPLAGGPYNEQFF.

This clonotype showed up many times. The chain employs TRBV6-5 and TRBJ1-1; D might be TRBD1 (6 bases). The CDR3 contains 14 residues. The germline V and J ends were trimmed by 2 bases and 1 base, with 8 bases remaining between them. Germline assignment: CDR1 MNHEY and CDR2 SVGAGI. The CDR3 loop reads CASSYPQGNTEAFF. CDR3 DNA sequence: TGTGCCAGCAGTTACCCACAGGGGAACACTGAAGCTTTCTTT.

The V call is TRBV12-3 or TRBV12-4, the J call TRBJ2-7; D unclear. Trimming left V 8 bases short and J 5 bases short, with 22 bases between. The CDR3 is 15 amino acids. Written as DNA, the CDR3 is TGTGCCAGCGATCACTTCCACTGGACCAGCCACGAGCAGTACGTC. Translated, it gives CASDHFHWTSHEQYV.

This clonotype was found many times. This rearrangement joins TRBV7-6 to TRBJ2-6; D not certain. CDR3 length: 15 amino acids. V was trimmed by 1 base and J by 0 bases, leaving 4 bases between them. Germline assignment: CDR1 SGHVS and CDR2 FNYEAQ. CDR3 sequence (DNA): TGTGCCAGCAGCTTAGTACCCTCTGGGGCCAACGTCCTGACTTTC. Protein product: CASSLVPSGANVLTF.

This clonotype appeared a few times. This chain's CDR3 is CASSLSGALRHEQYV. The CDR3 DNA reads as TGCGCCAGCAGCCTGTCGGGGGCCCTCAGGCACGAGCAGTACGTC. This chain uses TRBV5-1 with TRBJ2-7; either TRBD1 or TRBD2 may fit D (6 bases each). Trimming left V 4 bases short and J 5 bases short, with 19 bases between. Per germline, CDR1 SGHRS and CDR2 YFSETQ. The CDR3 contains 15 residues.

This clonotype was picked up many times. The J gene is TRBJ1-1, the V gene TRBV12-3 or TRBV12-4, with unresolved D. This CDR3 comprises 13 residues. Trimming pared 3 bases from V and 1 base from J, leaving 6 bases between. The CDR3 here is CASSFSENTEAFF. In nucleotides, the CDR3 is TGTGCCAGCAGTTTTTCAGAGAACACTGAAGCTTTCTTT.

Written as DNA, the CDR3 is TGTGCCAGCAGCCAAGAGGCGACAGGGGGCGAAAAACTGTTTTTT. This gives the protein CASSQEATGGEKLFF. The chain recombines TRBV4-2 with TRBJ1-4; 10 bases match TRBD1. Per the germline V gene, CDR1 is LGHNA and CDR2 is YNFKEQ. With V trimmed by 0 bases and J by 8 bases, 3 bases remained unmatched. The CDR3 has 15 residues.

This clonotype was found a few times. The chain has TRBV5-1 and TRBJ2-3; either TRBD1 or TRBD2 may supply D (6 bases each). Trimming removed 1 base from V and 0 bases from J, with 12 bases in between. This CDR3 comprises 16 residues. CDR1 is SGHRS and CDR2 is YFSETQ in the germline V gene. CDR3 region: CASSLWGADSTDTQYF. The CDR3, as DNA: TGCGCCAGCAGCTTGTGGGGGGCGGATAGCACAGATACGCAGTATTTT.

The rearrangement links TRBV7-8 to TRBJ2-7; no clear D. The V gene lost 1 base and the J gene lost 3 bases, with 13 bases spanning the gap. This CDR3 has 15 amino acids. Germline values: CDR1 SGHVS, CDR2 FQNEAQ. The CDR3 protein is CASSLGIYRDYEQYF. DNA of the CDR3: TGTGCCAGCAGCTTAGGGATTTACAGAGACTACGAGCAGTACTTC.

About this clonotype: Since a much larger clone is just one base distant, this may be a read error. The chain joins TRBV11-2 to TRBJ2-1; D ambiguous. The length of the CDR3 is 14 residues. The germline V gene has CDR1 SGHAT and CDR2 FQNNGV. Here the CDR3 DNA reads TGTGCCAGCAGCTCTGGGCCCTCGGGTTATGAGCAGTCCTTC. Amino acids: CASSSGPSGYEQSF.

This clonotype has a count of ten or more. The CDR3 coding sequence is TGTGCCAGCAGCTTAACCCTACCCACCGCTGGGGCTGGGGAGCAGTACTTC. This translates into CASSLTLPTAGAGEQYF. The chain uses TRBV7-7 and TRBJ2-7; tentative D call: TRBD1 (5 bases). This CDR3 comprises 17 residues. V was trimmed by 2 bases and J by 7 bases, leaving 24 bases between them. CDR1 SSHAT and CDR2 FNYEAQ come from the germline V gene (reference sequence).

This clonotype was observed many times. The J gene is TRBJ2-3, the V gene TRBV7-2; D unclear. V lost 1 base and J 3 bases, leaving 8 bases between the germline ends. Germline CDR1 reads SGHTA; CDR2 reads FQGNSA. There are 14 residues in the CDR3. The CDR3 sequence is CASSLGRLTDTQYF. As DNA, the CDR3 is TGTGCCAGCAGCTTAGGCCGGCTAACAGATACGCAGTATTTT.

This chain connects TRBV29-1 to TRBJ2-7; maybe TRBD1 (7 bases). Trimming shortened V by 4 bases and J by 5 bases, and 15 bases separated the two germline ends. Per the germline V gene, CDR1 is SQVTM and CDR2 is ANQGSEA. This CDR3 contains 13 residues. The CDR3 region has the DNA TGCAGCGTTGTCCGACTAGGGGGCAACGAGCAGTACTTC. This sequence encodes CSVVRLGGNEQYF.

This clonotype has more than one count but fewer than ten. This chain links TRBV7-6 with TRBJ2-7; D may be TRBD2 (6 bases). CDR1 SGHVS and CDR2 FNYEAQ come from the germline V gene. The length of the CDR3 is 15 residues. V gave up 3 bases and J gave up 6 bases, with 18 bases separating them. CDR3 residues: CASSFTLRGRGEQYF. CDR3 nucleotides: TGTGCCAGCAGCTTCACGCTACGTGGGCGGGGCGAGCAGTACTTC.

This clonotype was counted many times. This rearrangement joins TRBV9 to TRBJ2-7; D gene unclear. The V gene lost 0 bases and the J gene lost 2 bases, with 9 bases spanning the gap. CDR1 is SGDLS and CDR2 is YYNGEE in the germline V gene. The CDR3 covers 14 residues. The CDR3 nucleotides read TGTGCCAGCAGCGTAGATAGTCCCCCCTACGAGCAGTACTTC. It yields the protein CASSVDSPPYEQYF.

V and J are TRBV20-1 and TRBJ2-1; TRBD1 matches 8 bases. V dropped 4 bases and J dropped 4; count of bases not matched to a gene: 6. CDR3 length equals 14 residues. CDR1 and CDR2 from the germline V gene are DFQATT and SNEGSKA (reference sequence). CDR3 sequence: CSAIPGQAYNEQFF. DNA of the CDR3: TGCAGTGCTATACCGGGACAGGCATACAATGAGCAGTTCTTC.